This T cell receptor (beta chain) emerged from a study of PD-1 blockade in mismatch repair-deficient tumors. Assay: immunoSEQ multiplex PCR; the TCRdb copy retains only in-frame clones and omits some. This table holds tens of thousands of clones, more than 80% found once. Broader study findings: Tumor-resident clones, often undetectable pretreatment in blood, expanded then contracted after pembrolizumab.

Trimming left V 9 bases short and J 1 base short, with 11 bases between. The CDR3 totals 13 residues. In germline, CDR1 is SNHLY, CDR2 FYNNEI. Notes on this clone: Its specificity is not known.

The material sequenced was peripheral blood, taken 44 weeks after starting pembrolizumab. The receptor was isolated from an adult with mismatch repair-deficient cancer. The chain links TRBV2 to TRBJ2-3; D is unclear. This CDR3 is CASKRRGTDTQYF. DNA of the CDR3: TGTGCCAGTAAGCGCCGGGGCACAGATACGCAGTATTTT.